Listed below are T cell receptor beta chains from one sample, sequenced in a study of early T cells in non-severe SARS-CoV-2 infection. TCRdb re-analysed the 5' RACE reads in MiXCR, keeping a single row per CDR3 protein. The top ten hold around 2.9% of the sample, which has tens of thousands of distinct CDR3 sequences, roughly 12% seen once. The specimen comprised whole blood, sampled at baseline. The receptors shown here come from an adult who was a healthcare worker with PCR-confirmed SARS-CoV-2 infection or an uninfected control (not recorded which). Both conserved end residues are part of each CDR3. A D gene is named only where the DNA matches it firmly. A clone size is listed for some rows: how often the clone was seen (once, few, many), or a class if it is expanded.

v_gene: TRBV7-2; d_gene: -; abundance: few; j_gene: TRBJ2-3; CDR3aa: CASSSAYREGADTQYF; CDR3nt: TGTGCCAGCAGCTCAGCCTACAGGGAAGGAGCAGATACGCAGTATTTT
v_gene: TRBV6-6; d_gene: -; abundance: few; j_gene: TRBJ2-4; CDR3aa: CASSSGRTEMTKNIQYF; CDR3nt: TGTGCCAGCAGTTCCGGACGGACAGAGATGACCAAAAACATTCAGTACTTC
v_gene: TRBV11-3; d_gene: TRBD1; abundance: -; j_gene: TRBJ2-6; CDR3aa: CASSPGTGGSGANVLTF; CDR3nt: TGTGCCAGCAGCCCCGGGACAGGGGGTTCCGGGGCCAACGTCCTGACTTTC
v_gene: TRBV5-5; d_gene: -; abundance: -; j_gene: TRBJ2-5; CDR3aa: CASTNLQGLIETQYF; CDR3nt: TGTGCCAGCACCAACCTCCAGGGCCTGATCGAGACCCAGTACTTC
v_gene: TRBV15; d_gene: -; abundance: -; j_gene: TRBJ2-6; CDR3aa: CATSTGGPGANVLTF; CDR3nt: TGTGCCACCAGTACCGGGGGCCCTGGGGCCAACGTCCTGACTTTC
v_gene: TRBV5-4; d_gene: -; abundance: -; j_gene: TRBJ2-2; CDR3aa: CASSPFRHSKGGELFF; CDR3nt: TGTGCCAGCAGCCCCTTTAGACATTCCAAGGGCGGGGAGCTGTTTTTT
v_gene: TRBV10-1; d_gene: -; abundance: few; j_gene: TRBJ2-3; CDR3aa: CASSDGRTDTQYF; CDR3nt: TGCGCCAGCAGTGACGGGCGCACAGATACGCAGTATTTT
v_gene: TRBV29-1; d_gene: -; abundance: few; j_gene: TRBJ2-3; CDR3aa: CSVERSLPRGTDTQYF; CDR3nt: TGCAGCGTTGAACGCAGTCTGCCTAGAGGCACAGATACGCAGTATTTT
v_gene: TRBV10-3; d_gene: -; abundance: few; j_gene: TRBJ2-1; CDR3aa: CAAAGRSSYNEQFF; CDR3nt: TGTGCCGCCGCCGGGAGAAGCTCCTACAATGAGCAGTTCTTC
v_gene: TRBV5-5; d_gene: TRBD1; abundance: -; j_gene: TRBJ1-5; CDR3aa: CASSTDRVNQPQHF; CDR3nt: TGTGCCAGCAGCACGGACAGGGTCAATCAGCCCCAGCATTTT
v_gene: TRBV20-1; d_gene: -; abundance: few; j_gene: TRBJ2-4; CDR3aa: CSARDRMGENIQYF; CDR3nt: TGCAGTGCTAGAGATCGAATGGGGGAGAACATTCAGTACTTC
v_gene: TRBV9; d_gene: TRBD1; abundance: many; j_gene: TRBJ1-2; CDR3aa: CASRPTGDGYGYTF; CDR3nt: TGTGCCAGCAGACCGACAGGGGATGGCTATGGCTACACCTTC
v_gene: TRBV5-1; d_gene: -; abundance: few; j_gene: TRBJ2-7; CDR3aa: CASSDEAMSSYEQYF; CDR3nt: TGCGCCAGCAGCGATGAAGCTATGAGCTCCTACGAGCAGTACTTC
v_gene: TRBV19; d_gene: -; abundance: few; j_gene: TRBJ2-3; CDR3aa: CASRGSGQTSTDTQYF; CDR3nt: TGTGCCAGTCGGGGTAGCGGACAGACTAGCACAGATACGCAGTATTTT
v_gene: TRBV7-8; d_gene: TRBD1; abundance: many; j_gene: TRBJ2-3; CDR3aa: CASSLTGEGTDTQYF; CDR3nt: TGTGCCAGCAGCTTGACAGGGGAAGGCACAGATACGCAGTATTTT
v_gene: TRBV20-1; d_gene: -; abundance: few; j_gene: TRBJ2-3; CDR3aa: CSARDRVGSTDTQYF; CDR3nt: TGCAGTGCTAGAGATAGGGTCGGGAGCACAGATACGCAGTATTTT
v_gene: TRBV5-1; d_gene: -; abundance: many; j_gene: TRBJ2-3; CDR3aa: CASSLSGAERDTQYF; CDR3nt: TGCGCCAGCAGCTTATCAGGGGCGGAAAGAGATACGCAGTATTTT
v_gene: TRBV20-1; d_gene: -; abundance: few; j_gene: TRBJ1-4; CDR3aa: CSARDPGHNEKLFF; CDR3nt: TGCAGTGCTAGAGATCCGGGACATAATGAAAAACTGTTTTTT
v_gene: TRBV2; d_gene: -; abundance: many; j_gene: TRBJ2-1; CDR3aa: CASSATGTGEQFF; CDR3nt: TGTGCCAGCAGTGCGACAGGTACCGGTGAGCAGTTCTTC
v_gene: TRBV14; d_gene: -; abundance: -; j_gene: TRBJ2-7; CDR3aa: CASSPGRSPPYEQYF; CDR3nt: TGTGCCAGCAGCCCCGGACGCTCACCCCCCTACGAGCAGTACTTC
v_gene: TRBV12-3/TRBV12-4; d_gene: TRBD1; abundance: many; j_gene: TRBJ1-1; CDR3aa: CASSLGNRGVTEAFF; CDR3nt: TGTGCCAGCAGTTTAGGGAACAGGGGAGTTACTGAAGCTTTCTTT
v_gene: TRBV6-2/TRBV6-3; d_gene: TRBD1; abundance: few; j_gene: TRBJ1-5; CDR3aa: CASSPRMTGPNQPQHF; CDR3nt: TGTGCCAGCAGTCCCAGGATGACAGGGCCCAATCAGCCCCAGCATTTT
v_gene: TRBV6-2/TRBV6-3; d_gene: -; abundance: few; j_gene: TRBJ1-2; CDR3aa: CASSSTGPNYGYTF; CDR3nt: TGTGCCAGCAGCTCTACCGGGCCTAACTATGGCTACACCTTC